One and the same sample provided the 21 T cell receptor beta chains below, sequenced in a study of siplizumab effects on memory and regulatory T cells. Profiling relied on immunoSEQ multiplex PCR, and the TCRdb table lists in-frame clones only, not all of them. The repertoire holds about 60,000 clones, with less than 85% as singletons. Sequencing input: memory CD4+ T cells sorted from blood. The receptors were gathered from a human donor in good health.

The count of this clone is one. The J gene is TRBJ1-3, the V gene TRBV6-5, with 8 bases aligning to TRBD1. Germline-derived CDR1 and CDR2 are MNHEY and SVGAGI. V was pared by 3 bases and J by 3 bases, with 7 bases of the junction left unmatched. There are 16 residues in the CDR3. CDR3 loop: CASSYKVGQGGNTIYF. Here the CDR3 DNA reads TGTGCCAGCAGTTATAAAGTAGGACAGGGTGGAAACACCATATATTTT.

The chain is built from TRBV11-2 and TRBJ1-2; D is uncertain. The CDR3 has 15 residues. V lost 7 bases and J lost 2, with 17 bases in between. The germline gives CDR1 SGHAT, CDR2 FQNNGV. CDR3 loop: CASNDGRIINYGYTF. The CDR3 DNA sequence: TGTGCCAGCAACGACGGACGGATCATCAACTATGGCTACACCTTC.

The genes are TRBV9 and TRBJ2-2; a weak D match, TRBD2 (6 bases). The germline CDR1 and CDR2 sequences are SGDLS and YYNGEE. The V end lost 2 bases, the J end lost 2 bases, and 10 bases lay between the germline ends. The length of the CDR3 is 15 residues. CDR3 sequence (DNA): TGTGCCAGCAGCGTCATGGGGACTAACACCGGGGAGCTGTTTTTT. As protein: CASSVMGTNTGELFF.

A single count supports this clone. This sequence joins TRBV10-3 and TRBJ1-1, with D maybe TRBD1 (6 bases). Germline V gene sequence: CDR1 ENHRY, CDR2 SYGVKD. Trimming took off 10 bases at V and 6 bases at J, with 18 bases between the two ends. CDR3 size: 13 residues. CDR3 amino acids: CATLQGDIPEAFF. CDR3 DNA sequence: TGTGCCACCCTACAGGGTGATATTCCTGAAGCTTTCTTT.

The rearrangement joins TRBV7-3 to TRBJ2-7, with D tentatively TRBD1 or TRBD2 (5 bases each). The CDR3 consists of 14 residues. V was cut by 5 bases and J by 6 bases, with 17 bases left in between. CDR1 SGHTA and CDR2 FQGTGA come from the germline V gene. CDR3 in amino acids: CASSRLGVPAEQYF. The CDR3 DNA follows: TGTGCCAGCAGCCGCCTGGGGGTACCGGCCGAGCAGTACTTC. Using reference TRBV7-3 and TRBJ2-7 for the parts outside the CDR3, the full variable domain is GAGVSQTPSNKVTEKGKYVELRCDPISGHTALYWYRQSLGQGPEFLIYFQGTGAADDSGLPNDRFFAVRPEGSVSTLKIQRTERGDSAVYLCASSRLGVPAEQYFGPGTRLTVT.

The J gene is TRBJ2-2, the V gene TRBV5-1; 7 bases align to TRBD2. The CDR3 extends over 15 amino acids. Germline assignment: CDR1 SGHRS and CDR2 YFSETQ. V shed 2 bases, J shed 3 bases, and the junction held 4 bases outside the gene matches. CDR3 nucleotides: TGCGCCAGCAGCTTCGCGGGAGTGGACACCGGGGAGCTGTTTTTT. It yields the protein CASSFAGVDTGELFF.

The rearrangement joins TRBV6-1 to TRBJ1-5, with D possibly being TRBD1 (5 bases). V was shortened by 8 bases and J by 3 bases, with 11 bases between the two germline ends. The CDR3 covers 13 residues. CDR1 MNHNS and CDR2 SASEGT come from the germline V gene. The CDR3 region has the DNA TGTGCCAGCGGCCGACAGTACAATCAGCCCCAGCATTTT. Encoded protein: CASGRQYNQPQHF.

The chain employs TRBV7-8 and TRBJ1-4, with D maybe TRBD1 (5 bases). Deletions cut 1 base from V and 8 bases from J, with 11 bases between. Germline values: CDR1 SGHVS, CDR2 FQNEAQ. The CDR3 has 14 amino acids. As DNA, the CDR3 is TGTGCCAGCAGCTTAGGCGGGGCGGGGGAAAAACTGTTTTTT. Translation gives CASSLGGAGEKLFF.

The J gene is TRBJ1-1, the V gene TRBV18, with D maybe TRBD1 (5 bases). V was clipped by 6 bases and J by 1 base, with 12 bases between them. Germline values: CDR1 KGHSH, CDR2 LQKENI. CDR3 length: 14 amino acids. The CDR3 loop reads CASSFGTTNTEAFF. In DNA form, the CDR3 reads TGTGCCAGCTCGTTCGGGACGACGAACACTGAAGCTTTCTTT. The variable domain in full, completed from reference TRBV18 and TRBJ1-1, reads NAGVMQNPRHLVRRRGQEARLRCSPMKGHSHVYWYRQLPEEGLKFMVYLQKENIIDESGMPKERFSAEFPKEGPSILRIQQVVRGDSAAYFCASSFGTTNTEAFFGQGTRLTVV.

The chain couples TRBV29-1 to TRBJ1-4, with D hard to call. V lost 5 bases to trimming and J lost 8 bases, with 12 bases between them. CDR1 and CDR2 from the germline V gene are SQVTM and ANQGSEA. CDR3 length: 12 residues. The CDR3 nucleotides are TGCAGCGTTTGGGGTCGAGAGGAAAAACTGTTTTTT. Translated, it gives CSVWGREEKLFF. The full variable domain, completed using reference TRBV29-1 and TRBJ1-4, is SAVISQKPSRDICQRGTSLTIQCQVDSQVTMMFWYRQQPGQSLTLIATANQGSEATYESGFVIDKFPISRPNLTFSTLTVSNMSPEDSSIYLCSVWGREEKLFFGSGTQLSVL.

The chain is built from TRBV19 and TRBJ2-1; no clear D gene. Germline CDR1 and CDR2: LNHDA and SQIVND (reference sequence). This CDR3 spans 13 amino acids. V lost 1 base to trimming and J lost 6 bases, with 7 bases between them. CDR3 sequence reads: CASSIGRLNEQFF. The CDR3 DNA is TGTGCCAGTAGTATAGGGCGGCTCAATGAGCAGTTCTTC.

The chain recombines TRBV18 with TRBJ2-3; D gene unclear. Looked up from germline, CDR1 is KGHSH and CDR2 is LQKENI. CDR3 length: 14 residues. Deletions cut 4 bases from V and 4 bases from J, with 12 bases between. The CDR3, as DNA: TGTGCCAGCTCACTACGACCCGGCCCAGATACGCAGTATTTT. The encoded protein is CASSLRPGPDTQYF.

On this clone: Other DNA sequences within the sample encode an identical CDR3. The genes are TRBV4-2 and TRBJ2-3, with 8 positions matching TRBD2. CDR3 size: 16 residues. V gave up 0 bases and J gave up 0 bases; unmatched junction bases: 2. Germline lookup yields CDR1 LGHNA and CDR2 YNFKEQ. The CDR3 reads CASSQDWTSSTDTQYF. The CDR3, as DNA: TGTGCCAGCAGCCAAGACTGGACTAGCAGCACAGATACGCAGTATTTT.

J is TRBJ1-1 and V is TRBV7-9; 7 nucleotides match TRBD1. The CDR3 totals 18 residues. Germline trimming cut 3 bases from V and 1 base from J; bases unmatched to any gene: 14. Germline CDR1 and CDR2: SEHNR and FQNEAQ (reference sequence). CDR3 region: CASSFTSAWDSPNTEAFF. The CDR3 nucleotides are TGTGCCAGCAGCTTTACTTCAGCCTGGGACAGCCCGAACACTGAAGCTTTCTTT. The full variable domain, its missing parts supplied by reference TRBV7-9 and TRBJ1-1, is DTGVSQNPRHKITKRGQNVTFRCDPISEHNRLYWYRQTLGQGPEFLTYFQNEAQLEKSRLLSDRFSAERPKGSFSTLEIQRTEQGDSAMYLCASSFTSAWDSPNTEAFFGQGTRLTVV.

The chain links TRBV10-3 to TRBJ1-4; D is undetermined. V was trimmed by 3 bases and J by 6 bases, leaving 5 bases between them. Germline loops: CDR1 ENHRY, CDR2 SYGVKD. The CDR3 has 12 amino acids. The CDR3 sequence: CAISDEDEKLFF. The CDR3 DNA follows: TGTGCCATCAGTGATGAAGATGAAAAACTGTTTTTT.

The V gene is TRBV6-1, the J gene TRBJ2-5; tentatively, D is TRBD2 (7 bases). The CDR3 is 17 amino acids. V was shortened by 0 bases and J by 5 bases, with 19 bases between the two germline ends. CDR1 and CDR2 (germline): MNHNS, SASEGT. The CDR3 sequence is CASSEAGGGSPGETQYF. The CDR3 DNA reads TGTGCCAGCAGTGAAGCAGGCGGGGGCAGCCCTGGGGAGACCCAGTACTTC.

This chain uses TRBV7-9 with TRBJ2-1; 12 bases are shared with TRBD2. V was clipped by 4 bases and J by 7 bases; unmatched bases: 5. The CDR3 sequence is 15 residues long. Germline V lookup: CDR1 SEHNR, CDR2 FQNEAQ (reference sequence). CDR3 in amino acids: CASSSRTSGVNEQFF. The CDR3 DNA sequence: TGTGCCAGCAGCTCTCGGACTAGCGGGGTTAATGAGCAGTTCTTC.

This clone was recorded only once. This sequence joins TRBV6-5 and TRBJ1-1; D is unresolved. The CDR3 runs to 14 residues. V lost 10 bases to trimming and J lost 3 bases, with 18 bases between them. Germline values: CDR1 MNHEY, CDR2 SVGAGI. CDR3 protein: CATEPGSGDTEAFF. DNA of the CDR3: TGTGCCACCGAACCGGGGAGTGGGGACACTGAAGCTTTCTTT.

The chain links TRBV13 to TRBJ2-7, with no clear D. The germline CDR1 and CDR2 sequences are PRHDT and FYEKMQ (reference sequence). V gave up 6 bases and J gave up 6 bases, with 12 bases separating them. The CDR3 is 12 amino acids. The CDR3 sequence: CASRYNSGEQYF. The CDR3 DNA is TGTGCCAGCAGATACAATTCTGGCGAGCAGTACTTC.

The chain has TRBV29-1 and TRBJ1-1, with a possible D match to TRBD1 (5 bases). Germline V gene data show CDR1 as SQVTM and CDR2 as ANQGSEA. The CDR3 runs 16 residues. The V end lost 7 bases, the J end lost 1 base, and 22 bases lay between the germline ends. The CDR3, as DNA: TGCAGCGCTCGATATGCCCCGGGGGGGAAGAACACTGAAGCTTTCTTT. Its protein is CSARYAPGGKNTEAFF.

V usage is TRBV5-8 and J usage is TRBJ1-5; TRBD1 is a possible D gene (5 bases). This CDR3 comprises 15 residues. Germline lookup yields CDR1 SGHTS and CDR2 YDEGEE. V was pared by 4 bases and J by 5 bases, with 16 bases between. CDR3 in amino acids: CASSPRVMGDQPQHF. The CDR3 DNA is TGTGCCAGCAGCCCCCGGGTGATGGGGGATCAGCCCCAGCATTTT.